The T cell receptor beta chain under discussion was sequenced for a study of PD-L1 blockade in urothelial cancer. Across the study: Chemotherapy regimens numbering 0 to 3 had been given to patients.

Time point of the sample: peripheral blood 6 weeks after treatment start. The authors spiked synthetic TCR analog templates into each PCR. Libraries were prepared by immunoSEQ multiplex PCR; TCRdb keeps only in-frame clonotypes and omits some of them. The sample lists fewer than 90,000 clones, 75% to 95% occurring once. V gave up 4 bases and J gave up 7 bases; unmatched junction bases: 11. Germline CDR1 SGHVS, CDR2 FNYEAQ. The CDR3 extends over 16 amino acids. The sample here was PBMCs, taken around atezolizumab (anti-PD-L1) treatment. The chain couples TRBV7-6 to TRBJ2-1; 9 bases line up with TRBD1. The clonotype originates from an elderly woman with urothelial cancer. CDR3 in amino acids: CASSSPDRGIDNEQFF. The DNA of the CDR3 is TGTGCCAGCAGCTCCCCGGACAGGGGAATCGATAATGAGCAGTTCTTC.